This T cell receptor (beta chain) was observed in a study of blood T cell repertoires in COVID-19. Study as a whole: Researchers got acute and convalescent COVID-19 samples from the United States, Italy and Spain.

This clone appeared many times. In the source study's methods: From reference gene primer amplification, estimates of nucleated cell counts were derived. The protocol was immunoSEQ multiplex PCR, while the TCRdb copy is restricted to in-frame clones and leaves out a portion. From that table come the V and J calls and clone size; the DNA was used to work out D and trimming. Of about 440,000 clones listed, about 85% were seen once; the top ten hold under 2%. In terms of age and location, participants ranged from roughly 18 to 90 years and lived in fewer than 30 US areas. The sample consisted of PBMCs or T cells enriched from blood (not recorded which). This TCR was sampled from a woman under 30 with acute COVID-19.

CDR3 DNA sequence: TGTGCCACGGGACAGGGGTACTCTGGGGCCAACGTCCTGACTTTC. This encodes CATGQGYSGANVLTF. The gene calls are TRBV28 and TRBJ2-6, with 10 positions matching TRBD1. The germline gives CDR1 MDHEN, CDR2 SYDVKM. The CDR3 consists of 15 residues. The V gene end was trimmed by 10 bases and the J gene end by 0 bases; junction bases not matched to a gene: 3. The full variable domain, rest sourced from reference TRBV28 and TRBJ2-6, is DVKVTQSSRYLVKRTGEKVFLECVQDMDHENMFWYRQDPGLGLRLIYFSYDVKMKEKGDIPEGYSVSREKKERFSLILESASTNQTSMYLCATGQGYSGANVLTFGAGSRLTVL.